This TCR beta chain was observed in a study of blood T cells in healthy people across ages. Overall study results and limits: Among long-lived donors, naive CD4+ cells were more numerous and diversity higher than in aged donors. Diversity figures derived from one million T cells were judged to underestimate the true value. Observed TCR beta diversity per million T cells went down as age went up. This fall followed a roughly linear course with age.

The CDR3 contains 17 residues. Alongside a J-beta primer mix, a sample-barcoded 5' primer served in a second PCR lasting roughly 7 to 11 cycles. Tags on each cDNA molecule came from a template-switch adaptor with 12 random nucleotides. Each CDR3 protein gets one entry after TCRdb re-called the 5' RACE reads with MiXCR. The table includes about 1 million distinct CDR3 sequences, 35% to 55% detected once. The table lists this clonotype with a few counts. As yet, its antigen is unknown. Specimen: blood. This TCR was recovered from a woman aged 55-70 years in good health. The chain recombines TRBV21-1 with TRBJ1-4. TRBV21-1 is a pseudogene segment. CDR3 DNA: TGTGCCAGCAGCAAAGGGTGGCCTTTCGGGACTAATGAAAAACTGTTTTTT. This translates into CASSKGWPFGTNEKLFF.